Reported below is one T cell receptor beta chain. Its antigen is not identified. The sample comes from a study of shared clonotypes between healthy human individuals. Overall study: Aged 18 to 49, the donors were a couple of women and a few men. For every donor, three CD4 naive, three CD4 memory, two CD8 naive and one CD8 memory plates were used. Notes on the study in general: Generally, naive subsets came out with larger estimated richness than memory subsets.

From germline, CDR1 is ENHRY and CDR2 SYGVKD. The V end lost 2 bases, the J end lost 3 bases, and 14 bases lay between the germline ends. The CDR3 is 15 amino acids. The protocol was immunoSEQ multiplex PCR, while the TCRdb copy is restricted to in-frame clones and leaves out a portion. Of roughly 2 million clones detected, 85% to 95% appear once; the ten largest clones hold approximately 0.13%. Sample: naive CD4+ T cells sorted from blood. Subset here: CD45RA+ positively selected. The rearrangement links TRBV10-3 to TRBJ2-7, with a weak D call TRBD1 (6 bases). The source is a man between 18 and 29 years old in good health. The CDR3 region has the DNA TGTGCCATCAGTGAGCCCCGCACAGGGCGCTACGAGCAGTACTTC. It codes for CAISEPRTGRYEQYF.